This TCR beta chain was documented in a study of blood T cell repertoires in COVID-19. In the study overall: The analysed material was cDNA or gDNA that came from T cells, B-cell-depleted T cells, or PBMCs.

The CDR3 totals 14 residues. CDR1 and CDR2 from the germline V gene are LNHDA and SQIVND (reference sequence). Trimming removed 6 bases at V and 7 bases at J, with 17 bases between. The authors' processing: Amplification of reference gene primers was used by the study to estimate nucleated cell counts. Generated by immunoSEQ multiplex PCR, the TCRdb table keeps only in-frame clones and is missing some. V, J and clone size are taken as reported in that table, and D and trimming were inferred from the DNA itself. The table records 210,000 or so clones, about 90% of them present only once. Sequencing was carried out using peripheral blood. The chain carries TRBV19 and TRBJ2-3, with D possibly being TRBD2 (6 bases). The receptor was isolated from a man younger than 40 with acute or convalescent COVID-19. In DNA, the CDR3 is TGTGCCAGTAGGTTATCGGACGGGGGATATACGCAGTATTTT. Translating gives CASRLSDGGYTQYF.